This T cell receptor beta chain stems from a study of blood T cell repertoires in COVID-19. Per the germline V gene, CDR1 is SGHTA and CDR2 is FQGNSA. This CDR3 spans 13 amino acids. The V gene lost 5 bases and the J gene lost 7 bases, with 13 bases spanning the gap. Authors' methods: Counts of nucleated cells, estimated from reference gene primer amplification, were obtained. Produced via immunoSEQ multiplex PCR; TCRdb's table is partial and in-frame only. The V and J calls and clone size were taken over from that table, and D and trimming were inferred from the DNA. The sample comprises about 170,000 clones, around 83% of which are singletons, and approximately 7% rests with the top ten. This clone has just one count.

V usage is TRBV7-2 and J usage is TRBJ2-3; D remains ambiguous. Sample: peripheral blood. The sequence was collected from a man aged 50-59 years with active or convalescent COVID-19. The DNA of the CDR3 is TGTGCCAGCAGCAATCTACCGGGTTATACGCAGTATTTT. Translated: CASSNLPGYTQYF.